Described below is a single TCR beta chain sequence and its context. Per germline, CDR1 MNHNY and CDR2 SVGAGI (reference sequence). CDR3 size: 12 residues. Between the trimmed V and J ends, which lost 2 bases and 3 bases, there was a span of 4 bases. This sample is drawn from a study of PD-L1 blockade in urothelial cancer. About the research overall: A median about 140,000 T cells were found in blood samples.

In each PCR, synthetic TCR analog templates were spiked in. Sequencing was performed with immunoSEQ multiplex PCR; in TCRdb, only in-frame clones are kept and a portion is missing. The sample contains 100,000 or so clones, about 91% of which appear only once. The J gene is TRBJ1-2, the V gene TRBV6-6; the D is unclear. The sample here was PBMCs, taken around atezolizumab (anti-PD-L1) treatment. This TCR was recovered from a woman aged 80 or over with urothelial cancer. CDR3 protein: CASSYGDYGYTF. The CDR3 region has the DNA TGTGCCAGCAGTTACGGAGACTATGGCTACACCTTC.